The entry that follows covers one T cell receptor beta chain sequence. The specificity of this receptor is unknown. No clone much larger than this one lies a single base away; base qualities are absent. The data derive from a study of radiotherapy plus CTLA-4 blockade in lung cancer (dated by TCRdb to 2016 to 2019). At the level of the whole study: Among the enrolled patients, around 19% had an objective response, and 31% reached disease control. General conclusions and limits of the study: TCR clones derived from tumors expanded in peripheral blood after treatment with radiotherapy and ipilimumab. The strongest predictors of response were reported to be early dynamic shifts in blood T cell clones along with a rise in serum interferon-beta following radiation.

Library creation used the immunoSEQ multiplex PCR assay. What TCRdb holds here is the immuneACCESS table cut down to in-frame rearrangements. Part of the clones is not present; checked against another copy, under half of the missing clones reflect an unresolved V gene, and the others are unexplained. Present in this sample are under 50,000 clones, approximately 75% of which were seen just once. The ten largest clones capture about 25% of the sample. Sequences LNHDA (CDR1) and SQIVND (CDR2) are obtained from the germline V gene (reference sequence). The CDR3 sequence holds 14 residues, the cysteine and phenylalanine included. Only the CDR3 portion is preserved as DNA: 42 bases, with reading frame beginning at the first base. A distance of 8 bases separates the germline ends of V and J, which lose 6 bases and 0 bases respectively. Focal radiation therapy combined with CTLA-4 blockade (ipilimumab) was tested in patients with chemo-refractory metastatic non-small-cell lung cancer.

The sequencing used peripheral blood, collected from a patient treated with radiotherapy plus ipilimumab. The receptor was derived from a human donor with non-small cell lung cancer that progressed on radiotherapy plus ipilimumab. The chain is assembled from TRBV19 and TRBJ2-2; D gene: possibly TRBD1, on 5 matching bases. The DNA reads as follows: TGTGCCAGTAGAGGGGTGGCGAACACCGGGGAGCTGTTTTTT. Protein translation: CASRGVANTGELFF.